This T cell receptor beta chain was identified during a study of radiation and T cells in renal cell carcinoma. Time point of the sample: blood 2 weeks post-SBRT. Treatment: 15 Gy SBRT to primary tumor, nephrectomy 4 weeks later. In germline, CDR1 is GTSNPN, CDR2 SVGIG (reference sequence). Trimming pared 7 bases from V and 3 bases from J, leaving 9 bases between. This CDR3 has 12 amino acids. TCRdb's copy holds only in-frame clones and misses some; the assay was immunoSEQ multiplex PCR. The table shows 100,000 to 150,000 clones, with roughly four fifths occurring only once. Findings of the study overall: From baseline, blood top tumor clonotypes peaked at 2 weeks post-radiation.

A remark on this clone: Antigen: not known.

This clonotype was obtained from a man in his fifties with renal cell carcinoma. The rearrangement joins TRBV30 to TRBJ1-4, with D uncertain. Sequences were derived from blood, sampled from a patient whose treatment included radiotherapy and nephrectomy. CDR3 sequence reads: CASEKSNEKLFF. The CDR3 DNA follows: TGTGCCTCCGAAAAATCTAATGAAAAACTGTTTTTT.